Here is one TCR beta chain with its context. Per the study methods: Reference gene primer amplification gave estimated nucleated cell counts. Some clones are missing from TCRdb's copy, which holds only in-frame ones; the method was immunoSEQ multiplex PCR. The V and J calls and the clone size are those of that table, but D and trimming were determined from the DNA. The table lists a few hundred thousand clones, about 85% of them singletons, with approximately 6.6% in the top ten. This entry belongs to a study of blood T cell repertoires in COVID-19. Study-level information: PBMCs, B-cell-depleted T cells, or T cells were the source of the cDNA or gDNA that made up the material.

V lost 0 bases and J 5 bases, leaving 17 bases between the germline ends. This CDR3 region has 16 residues. CDR1 is SGDLS, CDR2 YYNGEE, per germline. Those who participated ranged in age from 18 to 89 years and resided in around 22 US areas. Allocation to cohorts depended on clinical history reported by the participants. Sequencing input: PBMCs or T cells enriched from blood (not recorded which). This receptor was taken from a woman in her fifties or sixties who had been exposed to COVID-19. The chain combines TRBV9 with TRBJ1-1; D is ambiguous. The CDR3 protein is CASSVGPTAGLTEAFF. The CDR3 region has the DNA TGTGCCAGCAGCGTAGGCCCGACGGCGGGCCTTACTGAAGCTTTCTTT.